Given below is one T cell receptor (beta chain) in context. Its target is unknown. This sample is part of a study of blood T cells in healthy people across ages. Study conclusions and caveats: There was a strong correlation between TCR beta diversity and naive T cell percentage.

Primers used in a second PCR of about 6 to 12 cycles were a sample-barcoded 5' primer and a J-beta primer mix. MiXCR was run by TCRdb on the 5' RACE reads, yielding one entry per CDR3 protein. The data hold approximately 1,000,000 distinct CDR3 sequences, with roughly two fifths observed a single time. This CDR3 spans 14 amino acids. V trimming: 5 bases; J trimming: 7 bases; junction bases outside the gene matches: 6. The germline V gene encodes CDR1 SGHTA and CDR2 FQGTGA. The TCR was taken from a man aged 18 to 29 in good health. The rearrangement joins TRBV7-3 to TRBJ2-2, with 8 bases fitting TRBD2. The sequencing input was blood. CDR3 sequence: CASSLSGADGELFF. Written as DNA, the CDR3 is TGTGCCAGCAGCCTTAGCGGGGCTGACGGGGAGCTGTTTTTT.